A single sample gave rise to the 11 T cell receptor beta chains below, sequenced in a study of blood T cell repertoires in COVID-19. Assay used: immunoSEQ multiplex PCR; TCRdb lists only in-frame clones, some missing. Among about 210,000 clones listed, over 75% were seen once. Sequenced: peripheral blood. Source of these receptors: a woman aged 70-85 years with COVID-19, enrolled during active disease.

The CDR3 here is CASSVSGNPYEQYF. As DNA, the CDR3 is TGTGCCAGCAGCGTTAGCGGAAACCCCTACGAGCAGTACTTC. The V and J genes are TRBV9 and TRBJ2-7; D might be TRBD2 (6 bases). CDR1 and CDR2 from the germline V gene are SGDLS and YYNGEE. V lost 2 bases and J lost 2, with 11 bases in between. This CDR3 region has 14 residues.

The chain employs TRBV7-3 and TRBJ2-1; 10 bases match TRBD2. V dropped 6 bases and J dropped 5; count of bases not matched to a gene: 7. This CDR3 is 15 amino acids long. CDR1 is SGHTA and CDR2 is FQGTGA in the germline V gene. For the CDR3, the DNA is TGTGCCAGCAGGGTTACTAGCGGGACCGACAATGAGCAGTTCTTC. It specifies CASRVTSGTDNEQFF. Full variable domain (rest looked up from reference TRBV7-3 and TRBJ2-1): GAGVSQTPSNKVTEKGKYVELRCDPISGHTALYWYRQSLGQGPEFLIYFQGTGAADDSGLPNDRFFAVRPEGSVSTLKIQRTERGDSAVYLCASRVTSGTDNEQFFGPGTRLTVL.

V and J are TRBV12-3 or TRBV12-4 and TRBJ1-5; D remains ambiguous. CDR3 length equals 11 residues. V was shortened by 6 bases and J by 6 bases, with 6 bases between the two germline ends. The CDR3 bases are TGTGCCAGCAGCCGGGGTCAGCCCCAGCATTTT. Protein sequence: CASSRGQPQHF.

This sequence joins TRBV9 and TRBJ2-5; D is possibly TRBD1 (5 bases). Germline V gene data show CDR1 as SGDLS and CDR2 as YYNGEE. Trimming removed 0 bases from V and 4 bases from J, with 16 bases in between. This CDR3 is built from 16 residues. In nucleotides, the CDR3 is TGTGCCAGCAGCGTAGCCGGCGGCAGCCAGGGAGAGACCCAGTACTTC. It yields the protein CASSVAGGSQGETQYF.

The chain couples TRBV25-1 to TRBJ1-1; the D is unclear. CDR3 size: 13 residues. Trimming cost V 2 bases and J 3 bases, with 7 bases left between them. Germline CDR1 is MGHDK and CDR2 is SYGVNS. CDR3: CASSEGRHTEAFF. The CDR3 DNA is TGTGCCAGCAGTGAAGGGAGGCACACTGAAGCTTTCTTT. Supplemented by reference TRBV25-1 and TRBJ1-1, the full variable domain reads EADIYQTPRYLVIGTGKKITLECSQTMGHDKMYWYQQDPGMELHLIHYSYGVNSTEKGDLSSESTVSRIRTEHFPLTLESARPSHTSQYLCASSEGRHTEAFFGQGTRLTVV.

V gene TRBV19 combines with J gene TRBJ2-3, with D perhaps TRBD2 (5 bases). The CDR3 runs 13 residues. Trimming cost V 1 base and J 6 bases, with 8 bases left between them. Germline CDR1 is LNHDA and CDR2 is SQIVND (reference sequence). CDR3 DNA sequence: TGTGCCAGTAGTATAGGAGGGTTTGATACGCAGTATTTT. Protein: CASSIGGFDTQYF.

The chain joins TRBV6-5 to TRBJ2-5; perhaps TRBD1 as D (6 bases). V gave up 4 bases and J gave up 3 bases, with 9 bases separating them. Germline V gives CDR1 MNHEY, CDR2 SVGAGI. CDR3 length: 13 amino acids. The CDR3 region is CASSLGGEETQYF. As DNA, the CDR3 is TGTGCCAGCAGTTTAGGGGGTGAAGAGACCCAGTACTTC.

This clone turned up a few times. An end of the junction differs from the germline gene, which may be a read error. The CDR3: CASTARGWSSYEQYF. The DNA for the CDR3 is TGTGCTAGCACAGCCCGCGGTTGGAGCTCCTACGAGCAGTACTTC. This rearrangement joins TRBV7-7 to TRBJ2-7; D is unresolved. The CDR3 sequence is 15 residues long. CDR1 SSHAT and CDR2 FNYEAQ come from the germline V gene (reference sequence).

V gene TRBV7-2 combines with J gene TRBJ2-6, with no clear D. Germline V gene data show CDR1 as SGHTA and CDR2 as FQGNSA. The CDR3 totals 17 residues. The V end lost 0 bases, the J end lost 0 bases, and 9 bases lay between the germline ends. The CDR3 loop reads CASSLAGSNSGANVLTF. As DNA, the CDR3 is TGTGCCAGCAGCTTAGCGGGCAGCAACTCTGGGGCCAACGTCCTGACTTTC.

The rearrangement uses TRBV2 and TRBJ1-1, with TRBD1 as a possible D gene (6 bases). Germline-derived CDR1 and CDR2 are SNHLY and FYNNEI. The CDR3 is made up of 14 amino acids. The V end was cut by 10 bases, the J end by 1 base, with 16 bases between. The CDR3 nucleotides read TGTGCCATTAAAGGGGGACGGTGGAACACTGAAGCTTTCTTT. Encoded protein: CAIKGGRWNTEAFF.

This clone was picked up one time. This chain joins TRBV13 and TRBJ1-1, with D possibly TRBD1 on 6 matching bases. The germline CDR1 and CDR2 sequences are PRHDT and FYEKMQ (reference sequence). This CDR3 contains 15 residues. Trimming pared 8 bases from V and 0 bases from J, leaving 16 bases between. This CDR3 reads CASRVRGQLNTEAFF. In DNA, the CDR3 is TGTGCCAGCCGGGTCCGTGGACAGTTGAACACTGAAGCTTTCTTT.